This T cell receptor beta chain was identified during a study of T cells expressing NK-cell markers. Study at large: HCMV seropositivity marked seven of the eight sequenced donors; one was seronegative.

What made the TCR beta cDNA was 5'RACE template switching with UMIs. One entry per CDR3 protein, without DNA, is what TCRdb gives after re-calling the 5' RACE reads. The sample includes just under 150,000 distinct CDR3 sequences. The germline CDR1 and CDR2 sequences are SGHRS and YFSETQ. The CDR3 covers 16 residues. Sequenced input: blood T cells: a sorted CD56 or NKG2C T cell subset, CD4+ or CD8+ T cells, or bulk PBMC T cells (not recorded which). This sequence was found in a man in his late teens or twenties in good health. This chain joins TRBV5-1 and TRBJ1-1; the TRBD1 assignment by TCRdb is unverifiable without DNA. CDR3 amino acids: CASSLDAQGSLAEAFF.